A selection of T cell receptor beta chains follows, all from one sample in a study of blood T cell repertoires in COVID-19. The data were produced by immunoSEQ multiplex PCR, yet TCRdb's version contains in-frame clones alone and is incomplete. Of about 210,000 clones listed, roughly 82% are singletons. The specimen was peripheral blood. The receptors shown here come from an older woman with COVID-19, enrolled during active disease. Both conserved end residues are part of each CDR3. D genes are given only for firm matches. Not all rows give a size; the values are once, few, many and, for expanded clones, a class.

D	V	size	J	DNA	CDR3
TRBD1	TRBV7-6	.	TRBJ1-4	TGTGCCAGCAGCTTAGAGACAGGGGGCGCGGAAAAACTGTTTTTT	CASSLETGGAEKLFF
TRBD1	TRBV19	.	TRBJ1-5	TGTGCCAGTAGTACGACACAGGGGAATAGCAATCAGCCCCAGCATTTT	CASSTTQGNSNQPQHF
TRBD1	TRBV27	.	TRBJ2-6	TGTGCCAGCAGTTTATGGCACAGGGGGCGCTTCGGGGCCAACGTCCTGACTTTC	CASSLWHRGRFGANVLTF
TRBD2	TRBV3-1/TRBV3-2	.	TRBJ2-1	TGTGCCAGCAGCCCCCGACTAGCGGGAGGGCCTCGGGATGAGCAGTTCTTC	CASSPRLAGGPRDEQFF
TRBD1	TRBV25-1	once	TRBJ2-2	TGTGCCAGTGCAAAGATTCGGACAGGGAACACCGGGGAGCTGTTTTTT	CASAKIRTGNTGELFF
.	TRBV5-4	.	TRBJ1-2	TGTGCCAGCAGCTTGGAGCAGAGGATCTATGGCTACACCTTC	CASSLEQRIYGYTF
.	TRBV5-1	few	TRBJ1-1	TGCGCCAGCAGAGCTGACCCCGGACAACTAAACACTGAAGCTTTCTTT	CASRADPGQLNTEAFF
.	TRBV28	.	TRBJ1-2	TGTGCCAGCAGTTTAAGCCATTCTAACTATGGCTACACCTTC	CASSLSHSNYGYTF
.	TRBV7-9	.	TRBJ2-3	TGTGCCAGCAGCTCCCCACGGGGCACAGATACGCAGTATTTT	CASSSPRGTDTQYF
TRBD1	TRBV2	.	TRBJ1-4	TGTGCCAGCAGTTTCCGAGACAGGGCAAAACTGTTTTTT	CASSFRDRAKLFF
.	TRBV7-2	.	TRBJ2-3	TGTGCCAGCAGCTTAGCATACGGGACTAGCACAGATACGCAGTATTTT	CASSLAYGTSTDTQYF
.	TRBV29-1	.	TRBJ2-6	TGCAGCGTTGAAGTCTCAGGTGGGGCCAACGTCCTGACTTTC	CSVEVSGGANVLTF
TRBD1	TRBV24-1	many	TRBJ1-1	TGTGCCACCAGTGACCGCAGGGGGCTTGATGAAGCTTTCTTT	CATSDRRGLDEAFF
TRBD2	TRBV4-3	few	TRBJ2-1	TGCGCCAGCAGCCGGGGACTAGCGGGAGCGTACAATGAGCAGTTCTTC	CASSRGLAGAYNEQFF
TRBD1	TRBV7-8	.	TRBJ2-1	TGTGCCAGCAGCCCCCCGGGACAGGGGGCGAATGAGCAGTTCTTC	CASSPPGQGANEQFF
.	TRBV7-2	.	TRBJ1-1	TGTGCCAGCAGCTTATTCAGGGGCGGCACTGAAGCTTTCTTT	CASSLFRGGTEAFF
TRBD1	TRBV27	few	TRBJ1-2	TGTGCCAGCAGTTTTTCTGGACAGGGAGGAGGGGGCTACACCTTC	CASSFSGQGGGGYTF
TRBD1	TRBV7-6	.	TRBJ2-7	TGTGCCAGCAGCTCCGGGACAGGGCCCTACGAGCAGTACTTC	CASSSGTGPYEQYF
.	TRBV29-1	.	TRBJ2-2	TGCAGCGTTGGAGTGGCCGGGAGTTACACCGGGGAGCTGTTTTTT	CSVGVAGSYTGELFF